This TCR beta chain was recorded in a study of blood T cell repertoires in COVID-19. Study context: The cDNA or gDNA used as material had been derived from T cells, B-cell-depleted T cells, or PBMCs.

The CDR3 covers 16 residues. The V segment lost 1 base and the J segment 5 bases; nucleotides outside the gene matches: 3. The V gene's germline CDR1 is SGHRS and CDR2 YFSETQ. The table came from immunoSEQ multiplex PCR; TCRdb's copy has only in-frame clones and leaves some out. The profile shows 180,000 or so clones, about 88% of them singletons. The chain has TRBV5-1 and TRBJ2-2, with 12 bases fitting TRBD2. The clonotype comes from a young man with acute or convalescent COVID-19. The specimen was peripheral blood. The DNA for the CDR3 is TGCGCCAGCAGCTTGATCACTAGCGGGGGGACCGGGGAGCTGTTTTTT. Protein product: CASSLITSGGTGELFF.